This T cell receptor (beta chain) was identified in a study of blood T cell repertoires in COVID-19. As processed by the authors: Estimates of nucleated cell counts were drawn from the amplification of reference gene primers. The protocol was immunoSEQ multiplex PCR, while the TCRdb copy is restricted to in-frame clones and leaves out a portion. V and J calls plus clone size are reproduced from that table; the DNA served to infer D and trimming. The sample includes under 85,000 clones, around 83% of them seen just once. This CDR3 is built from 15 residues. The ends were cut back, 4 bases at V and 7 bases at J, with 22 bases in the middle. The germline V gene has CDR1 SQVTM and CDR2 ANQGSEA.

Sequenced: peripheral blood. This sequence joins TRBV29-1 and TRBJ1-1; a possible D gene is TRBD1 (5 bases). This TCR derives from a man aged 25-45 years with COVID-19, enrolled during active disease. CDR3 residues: CSVVSGFSGRGEAFF. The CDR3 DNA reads TGCAGCGTTGTCTCCGGGTTTTCTGGGAGGGGTGAAGCTTTCTTT.